These 13 T cell receptor beta chains were all obtained from the same sample, sequenced in a study of cytomegalovirus exposure and HLA in healthy donors (dated by TCRdb to about 2017). The library was made by the immunoSEQ multiplex PCR assay. For the multiplex PCR, a mixture combining 60 forward primers for TCR Vbeta segments and 13 reverse primers for TCR Jbeta segments was used. In TCRdb, the immuneACCESS table is reduced to in-frame sequences with V and J assigned. These tables do not hold every clone; where another copy was compared, an unresolved V gene accounts for under half, and the others remain unexplained. This sample is represented by under 200,000 clones; over 75% of them were singletons. In total, the top ten clones hold 1% of the sample. Material for sequencing was PBMCs. The receptors come from a woman aged 45-65 years in good health and CMV-seropositive.

This clone showed up just a few times. DNA for the CDR3: TGTGCCAGCGGACAGAGGAACACTGAAGCTTTCTTT. Translation gives CASGQRNTEAFF. The chain uses TRBV19 and TRBJ1-1, with D maybe TRBD1 (6 bases). CDR1 and CDR2 from the germline V gene are LNHDA and SQIVND (reference sequence). This CDR3 region has 12 residues. The ends were cut back, 9 bases at V and 1 base at J, with 9 bases in the middle.

The rearrangement joins TRBV18 to TRBJ2-5, with a possible D match to TRBD1 (6 bases). Germline lookup yields CDR1 KGHSH and CDR2 LQKENI. There are 13 residues in the CDR3. V was shortened by 2 bases and J by 4 bases, with 8 bases between the two germline ends. The CDR3 nucleotides read TGTGCCAGCTCACCAGTGACAGGAGAGACCCAGTACTTC. This sequence encodes CASSPVTGETQYF.

V usage is TRBV29-1 and J usage is TRBJ1-1, with TRBD1 identical over 10 bases. V trimming: 6 bases; J trimming: 4 bases; junction bases outside the gene matches: 8. CDR3 length: 14 amino acids. The germline gives CDR1 SQVTM, CDR2 ANQGSEA. The CDR3 bases are TGCAGCGTACGACCGGGACAGGGGCGCACTGAAGCTTTCTTT. Its protein is CSVRPGQGRTEAFF.

The chain carries TRBV6-6 and TRBJ1-2; D perhaps matches TRBD1 (6 bases). The germline V and J ends were trimmed by 6 bases and 2 bases, with 19 bases remaining between them. The germline CDR1 and CDR2 sequences are MNHNY and SVGAGI (reference sequence). CDR3 length equals 16 residues. CDR3 in DNA: TGTGCCAGCAGGATTACAGGGAGGGGAGGAAACTATGGCTACACCTTC. This encodes CASRITGRGGNYGYTF.

The chain uses TRBV5-4 and TRBJ2-7; 8 bases are a match to TRBD2. Germline V gene data show CDR1 as SGHNT and CDR2 as YYREEE (reference sequence). This CDR3 spans 13 amino acids. The V segment lost 4 bases and the J segment 6 bases; nucleotides outside the gene matches: 6. The CDR3 DNA is TGTGCCAGCAGCGGGACTAGGTTGAGCGAGCAGTACTTC. Translated: CASSGTRLSEQYF.

This clone showed up just once. This chain connects TRBV21-1 to TRBJ2-2; TRBD2, the table's D call, was not compared with the DNA. TRBV21-1 is recorded as a pseudogene. The CDR3 runs to 14 residues. CDR3 nucleotide sequence: TGTGCCGGGTGGGGGGGAGCGGGCACCGGGGAGCTGTTTTTT. This encodes CAGWGGAGTGELFF.

This chain uses TRBV4-3 with TRBJ2-1, with TRBD2 matching over 13 bases. Germline values: CDR1 LGHNA, CDR2 YSLEER. CDR3 length: 16 residues. V was clipped by 2 bases and J by 5 bases; unmatched bases: 3. The CDR3 sequence is CASSQRTSGGNNEQFF. The CDR3 DNA reads as TGCGCCAGCAGCCAACGGACTAGCGGGGGTAACAATGAGCAGTTCTTC.

This clone has a handful of counts. This chain joins TRBV4-1 and TRBJ1-5; D is possibly TRBD1 (6 bases). The germline V gene has CDR1 MGHRA and CDR2 YSYEKL. The V end lost 0 bases, the J end lost 3 bases, and 9 bases lay between the germline ends. This CDR3 region has 15 residues. The CDR3, as DNA: TGCGCCAGCAGCCAAGATGGACAGCTCAATCAGCCCCAGCATTTT. Its translation: CASSQDGQLNQPQHF.

The gene calls are TRBV28 and TRBJ2-4; TRBD2 agrees at 13 bases. J was trimmed by 5 bases and V by 5 bases; bases with no gene match: 9. The CDR3 sequence is 17 residues long. The germline V gene encodes CDR1 MDHEN and CDR2 SYDVKM. The CDR3 region is CASSLRTSGGYQNIQYF. DNA for the CDR3: TGTGCCAGCAGTCTTCGGACTAGCGGGGGCTATCAAAACATTCAGTACTTC.

The rearrangement uses TRBV9 and TRBJ2-5; 7 nucleotides agree with TRBD2. The CDR3 has 15 residues. The germline gives CDR1 SGDLS, CDR2 YYNGEE. V shed 3 bases and J 6 bases; nucleotides not matched to a gene: 11. In nucleotides, the CDR3 is TGTGCCAGCAGCGCCGGAACTAGCGTTGGACAGACCCAGTACTTC. Amino acids: CASSAGTSVGQTQYF.

This clone turned up a few times. The rearrangement joins TRBV5-1 to TRBJ2-3, with 7 bases aligning to TRBD2. Germline CDR1 and CDR2: SGHRS and YFSETQ. CDR3 size: 15 residues. The V and J ends lost 2 bases and 5 bases, in that order; junction bases with no gene match: 8. The chain's CDR3 is CASSLHDTSEDTQYF. DNA of the CDR3: TGCGCCAGCAGCTTACACGACACTAGCGAAGATACGCAGTATTTT.

The J gene is TRBJ2-5, the V gene TRBV9; no clear D gene. The CDR3 spans 13 residues. Germline V gene data show CDR1 as SGDLS and CDR2 as YYNGEE. Deletions cut 3 bases from V and 4 bases from J, with 10 bases between. The chain's CDR3 is CASSAPRVETQYF. Here the CDR3 DNA reads TGTGCCAGCAGCGCCCCCCGGGTAGAGACCCAGTACTTC.

The rearrangement joins TRBV18 to TRBJ2-5; 9 bases match TRBD1. TRBJ2-7 matches the DNA end more closely, so the J call is doubtful. The CDR3 contains 15 residues. Germline CDR1 and CDR2: KGHSH and LQKENI. Written as DNA, the CDR3 is TGTGCCAGCTCCCAAACCCGGGACAGGGACCACGAGCAGTACTTC. The encoded protein is CASSQTRDRDHEQYF.